What follows are 28 T cell receptor beta chains derived from one specimen sequenced in a study of blood T cell repertoires in COVID-19. Repertoires were generated with immunoSEQ multiplex PCR, while TCRdb's copy carries only in-frame clones and drops some. The sample carries about 100,000 clones, 80% to 90% recorded once. The sequenced sample was peripheral blood. The receptors stem from a human donor in a cohort sampled during active COVID-19.

V usage is TRBV2 and J usage is TRBJ1-6; D is perhaps TRBD1 (5 bases). The germline CDR1 and CDR2 sequences are SNHLY and FYNNEI. CDR3 length equals 13 residues. Trimming took off 3 bases at V and 12 bases at J, with 12 bases between the two ends. The CDR3 DNA reads as TGTGCCAGCAGTGATCGGCGGGGCGGACCCCTCCACTTT. Translation gives CASSDRRGGPLHF.

This clone was observed a few times. V is TRBV2 and J is TRBJ1-5, with 10 nucleotides matching TRBD1. CDR3 length equals 15 residues. J gave up 7 bases and V 2 bases, and 5 bases lay outside the gene matches. The germline CDR1 and CDR2 sequences are SNHLY and FYNNEI. CDR3 coding DNA: TGTGCCAGCAGTGAAACGGGGGGACAGGGGCAGCCCCAGCATTTT. Amino acid sequence: CASSETGGQGQPQHF.

The chain couples TRBV6-6 to TRBJ1-3; no reliable D call. V was pared by 0 bases and J by 3 bases, with 6 bases between. This CDR3 has 14 residues. Germline V gives CDR1 MNHNY, CDR2 SVGAGI (reference sequence). For the CDR3, the DNA is TGTGCCAGCAGTTACTCGGAGGGTGGAAACACCATATATTTT. It yields the protein CASSYSEGGNTIYF.

The DNA of the CDR3 is TGCGCCAGCAGCCAAGAGCCAGGGGACAGAAACACCATATATTTT. It specifies CASSQEPGDRNTIYF. The chain employs TRBV4-1 and TRBJ1-3; D is possibly TRBD1 (6 bases). This CDR3 contains 15 residues. CDR1 and CDR2 from the germline V gene are MGHRA and YSYEKL. Deletions cut 0 bases from V and 5 bases from J, with 11 bases between.

The chain carries TRBV5-4 and TRBJ2-1; 10 bases map to TRBD2. Germline-derived CDR1 and CDR2 are SGHNT and YYREEE (reference sequence). The V and J ends lost 5 bases and 0 bases, in that order; junction bases with no gene match: 11. The CDR3 contains 18 residues. CDR3 sequence: CASSPGTSARLSYNEQFF. The CDR3 DNA reads as TGTGCCAGCAGTCCCGGGACTAGCGCCCGCCTCTCCTACAATGAGCAGTTCTTC.

The chain carries TRBV5-5 and TRBJ1-2; 9 bases are a match to TRBD1. After removal of 2 bases from V and 4 bases from J, the junction contained 6 bases not matched to a gene. The germline gives CDR1 SGHKS, CDR2 YYEKEE (reference sequence). The CDR3 covers 15 residues. This chain's CDR3 is CASSFSGQGTYGYTF. CDR3 coding DNA: TGTGCCAGCAGCTTCTCAGGACAGGGGACCTATGGCTACACCTTC.

The J gene is TRBJ1-5, the V gene TRBV5-6; possible D gene TRBD1, 6 bases. This CDR3 region has 17 residues. Trimming stripped 0 bases from V and 2 bases from J, with 15 bases between. In germline, CDR1 is SGHDT, CDR2 YYEEEE. This CDR3 reads CASSLGGGGWGNQPQHF. CDR3 sequence (DNA): TGTGCCAGCAGCTTGGGGGGCGGGGGCTGGGGCAATCAGCCCCAGCATTTT.

This clone was observed a single time. This chain's CDR3 is CASSAQITVSTDTQYF. CDR3 nucleotides: TGTGCCAGCAGCGCTCAAATAACGGTGAGCACAGATACGCAGTATTTT. The chain employs TRBV9 and TRBJ2-3; D is uncertain. The CDR3 has 16 amino acids. Germline V gene lookup returns CDR1 SGDLS and CDR2 YYNGEE. V was clipped by 3 bases and J by 0 bases, with 14 bases between them.

The rearrangement joins TRBV7-3 to TRBJ2-3; TRBD2 matches 9 bases. CDR1 SGHTA and CDR2 FQGTGA come from the germline V gene. Trimming at V came to 1 base and at J to 4 bases, leaving 9 bases not matched to a gene. The CDR3 is 17 residues long. This CDR3 is CASSLRFSGSGSDTQYF. CDR3 nucleotide sequence: TGTGCCAGCAGCTTAAGATTTAGCGGGAGTGGGTCAGATACGCAGTATTTT.

The J gene is TRBJ1-1, the V gene TRBV19; no firm D call. CDR1 LNHDA and CDR2 SQIVND come from the germline V gene (reference sequence). V shed 2 bases and J shed 4 bases, with 11 bases lying between them. The CDR3 sequence is 14 residues long. The CDR3 DNA sequence: TGTGCCAGTAGTATAACCGGGGTGAGCACTGAAGCTTTCTTT. This translates into CASSITGVSTEAFF.

CDR3 residues: CASSQDLSSGVIYEQYF. The CDR3 DNA reads as TGCGCCAGCAGCCAAGACCTCTCTAGCGGGGTTATATACGAGCAGTACTTC. This chain uses TRBV4-3 with TRBJ2-7; 9 bases fit TRBD2. J lost 4 bases, V lost 0 bases, and 10 bases had no gene match. CDR3 length: 17 amino acids. CDR1 LGHNA and CDR2 YSLEER come from the germline V gene.

This clone has ten or more counts. This CDR3 reads CASSAISEAGELFF. DNA of the CDR3: TGTGCCAGCAGCGCTATTAGCGAGGCCGGGGAGCTGTTTTTT. The gene calls are TRBV6-4 and TRBJ2-2; perhaps TRBD2 as D (5 bases). The V end lost 6 bases, the J end lost 6 bases, and 14 bases lay between the germline ends. The CDR3 spans 14 residues. Germline V lookup: CDR1 MRHNA, CDR2 SNTAGT.

The V call is TRBV5-6, the J call TRBJ2-5, with D tentatively TRBD1 (6 bases). The CDR3 contains 16 residues. Between the trimmed V and J ends, which lost 0 bases and 2 bases, there was a span of 14 bases. The germline gives CDR1 SGHDT, CDR2 YYEEEE. The CDR3 spells CASSLALQGRQETQYF. The CDR3 nucleotides are TGTGCCAGCAGCTTGGCCCTTCAGGGGAGACAAGAGACCCAGTACTTC.

Here the CDR3 DNA reads TGTGCCAGCTCACCTGGGTCTAGCTCCGAGCAGTACTTC. This codes for CASSPGSSSEQYF. This chain links TRBV18 with TRBJ2-7; tentative D call: TRBD2 (5 bases). In germline, CDR1 is KGHSH, CDR2 LQKENI. This CDR3 has 13 residues. With 3 bases removed from V and 6 bases from J, the gap between germline ends came to 12 bases.

This clone was seen many times. This chain links TRBV3-1 (or the pseudogene TRBV3-2) with TRBJ2-7, with 7 bases matching TRBD2. CDR3 length equals 15 residues. Trimming took 4 bases from V and 2 from J; bases not matched to a gene: 8. CDR1 LGHDT and CDR2 YNNKEL come from the germline V gene (reference sequence). The CDR3 coding sequence is TGTGCCAGCAGCCCCACACTGGCGGGGGCCTACGAGCAGTACTTC. Its protein product is CASSPTLAGAYEQYF.

The chain has TRBV27 and TRBJ1-4; no clear D. Per the germline V gene, CDR1 is MNHEY and CDR2 is SMNVEV (reference sequence). The CDR3 contains 16 residues. V gave up 1 base and J gave up 10 bases, with 19 bases separating them. The CDR3 sequence is CASSLYSSLEDGKLFF. CDR3 DNA sequence: TGTGCCAGCAGTTTATATTCTAGCCTGGAGGATGGAAAACTGTTTTTT.

The CDR3 is CATSRGARTDTQYF. CDR3 nucleotides: TGTGCCACAAGCCGCGGGGCCCGCACAGATACGCAGTATTTT. J is TRBJ2-3 and V is TRBV24-1; D is possibly TRBD2 (6 bases). V lost 10 bases to trimming and J lost 1 base, with 14 bases between them. This CDR3 is 14 amino acids long. In germline, CDR1 is KGHDR, CDR2 SFDVKD.

The V call is TRBV7-9, the J call TRBJ2-7; D ambiguous. Trimming stripped 5 bases from V and 1 base from J, with 6 bases between. CDR3 length: 12 residues. In germline, CDR1 is SEHNR, CDR2 FQNEAQ (reference sequence). The CDR3 bases are TGTGCCAGCAGCGAGAGATCCTACGAGCAGTACTTC. Protein: CASSERSYEQYF.

The V call is TRBV11-1, the J call TRBJ1-1; possible D gene TRBD1, 5 bases. This CDR3 has 13 amino acids. V was trimmed by 5 bases and J by 2 bases, leaving 9 bases between them. Germline assignment: CDR1 SGHAT and CDR2 FQDESV (reference sequence). CDR3 region: CASSTTGNTEAFF. The CDR3 region has the DNA TGTGCCAGCAGCACAACAGGAAACACTGAAGCTTTCTTT.

This chain uses TRBV6-5 with TRBJ2-1; 7 nucleotides line up with TRBD2. V dropped 6 bases and J dropped 8; count of bases not matched to a gene: 7. Germline V gives CDR1 MNHEY, CDR2 SVGAGI. The CDR3 has 13 residues. CDR3 coding DNA: TGTGCCAGCAGCCGATATCTAGCGGATGAGCAGTTCTTC. It specifies CASSRYLADEQFF.

The V gene is TRBV7-9, the J gene TRBJ2-3; TRBD1 matches 7 bases. The CDR3 covers 16 residues. CDR1 and CDR2 (germline): SEHNR, FQNEAQ (reference sequence). The V and J ends lost 5 bases and 2 bases, in that order; junction bases with no gene match: 10. CDR3 in DNA: TGTGCCAGCAGCCCTCAAGGGGGCATTTACACAGATACGCAGTATTTT. This gives the protein CASSPQGGIYTDTQYF.

The V gene is TRBV18, the J gene TRBJ1-2; weak D call: TRBD1 (5 bases). CDR1 and CDR2 from the germline V gene are KGHSH and LQKENI. The length of the CDR3 is 17 residues. Deletions cut 3 bases from V and 7 bases from J, with 24 bases between. The CDR3 sequence: CASSPNAAAEGRSGYTF. DNA of the CDR3: TGTGCCAGCTCACCCAATGCTGCCGCGGAGGGGAGATCTGGCTACACCTTC.

The rearrangement links TRBV6-5 to TRBJ2-5; D not certain. V gave up 2 bases and J gave up 5 bases, with 18 bases separating them. Germline CDR1 MNHEY, CDR2 SVGAGI. The CDR3 is 16 residues long. In DNA form, the CDR3 reads TGTGCCAGCAGTTACGAAGTACAAAGAACATGGGAGACCCAGTACTTC. This translates into CASSYEVQRTWETQYF.

This clone is a singleton in its sample. The rearrangement links TRBV5-1 to TRBJ2-7; D is possibly TRBD2 (6 bases). Germline-derived CDR1 and CDR2 are SGHRS and YFSETQ. V was cut by 4 bases and J by 4 bases, with 18 bases left in between. The CDR3 totals 15 residues. Here the CDR3 reads CASSSRLEPTYEQYF. CDR3 bases: TGCGCCAGCAGCAGCCGACTAGAGCCCACGTACGAGCAGTACTTC.

The gene calls are TRBV5-6 and TRBJ2-5, with a weak D call TRBD2 (6 bases). The CDR3 is 13 amino acids. With 0 bases removed from V and 3 bases from J, the gap between germline ends came to 6 bases. Germline CDR1 is SGHDT and CDR2 is YYEEEE. CDR3 nucleotides: TGTGCCAGCAGCTTGGGACTAGAAGAGACCCAGTACTTC. This translates into CASSLGLEETQYF.

The V gene is TRBV5-6, the J gene TRBJ2-5, with a possible D match to TRBD1 (5 bases). Looked up from germline, CDR1 is SGHDT and CDR2 is YYEEEE. V was pared by 2 bases and J by 4 bases, with 9 bases between. This CDR3 has 13 residues. The CDR3 nucleotides read TGTGCCAGCAGCTTAGGGGTATTAGAGACCCAGTACTTC. Amino acid sequence: CASSLGVLETQYF.

The rearrangement joins TRBV5-4 to TRBJ1-5; D uncertain. Trimming pared 0 bases from V and 1 base from J, leaving 8 bases between. Germline CDR1 is SGHNT and CDR2 is YYREEE (reference sequence). The CDR3 length is 15 residues. The CDR3 DNA reads TGTGCCAGCAGCTTGGCCCCGGAGAGCAATCAGCCCCAGCATTTT. Translated, it gives CASSLAPESNQPQHF.

The rearrangement links TRBV4-1 to TRBJ2-1; D is perhaps TRBD1 (6 bases). CDR3 length: 14 amino acids. CDR1 and CDR2 (germline): MGHRA, YSYEKL. The germline V and J ends were trimmed by 0 bases and 3 bases, with 6 bases remaining between them. The CDR3 DNA sequence: TGCGCCAGCAGCCAAGAGGACAGCTACAATGAGCAGTTCTTC. It is translated as CASSQEDSYNEQFF.